One and the same sample provided the 7 T cell receptor beta chains below, sequenced in a study of OX40 agonist ivuxolimab in advanced cancers. Some clones are missing from TCRdb's copy, which holds only in-frame ones; the method was immunoSEQ multiplex PCR. The data contain roughly 90,000 clones, more than 75% of them singletons. The sample here was CD4+ or CD8+ T cells sorted from blood, taken in a trial of the OX40 agonist ivuxolimab. The receptors stem from an adult with an advanced solid tumor such as melanoma, head and neck, liver or kidney cancer.

The chain employs TRBV27 and TRBJ1-5, with D unresolved. The CDR3 runs 18 residues. The germline V and J ends were trimmed by 4 bases and 1 base, with 20 bases remaining between them. The germline gives CDR1 MNHEY, CDR2 SMNVEV (reference sequence). As DNA, the CDR3 is TGTGCCAGCAGTTCAATCCCCCGAGTGGGGATGAGCAATCAGCCCCAGCATTTT. Translation: CASSSIPRVGMSNQPQHF.

The chain couples TRBV11-2 to TRBJ1-1; D is possibly TRBD1 (6 bases). The V and J ends lost 5 bases and 7 bases respectively, with 14 bases between them. CDR3 size: 13 residues. Per the germline V gene, CDR1 is SGHAT and CDR2 is FQNNGV. In nucleotides, the CDR3 is TGTGCCAGCAGCCCTACTCAGGGGATTGAAGCTTTCTTT. The encoded protein is CASSPTQGIEAFF.

The V call is TRBV7-3, the J call TRBJ1-1; 11 bases are a match to TRBD1. The germline gives CDR1 SGHTA, CDR2 FQGTGA. Trimming cost V 1 base and J 10 bases; bases outside gene matches: 8. The CDR3 loop spans 15 amino acids. The CDR3 sequence is CASSLRAGQGVRAFF. The CDR3 DNA sequence: TGTGCCAGCAGCTTAAGAGCGGGACAGGGGGTAAGAGCTTTCTTT. Using reference TRBV7-3 and TRBJ1-1 for the parts outside the CDR3, the full variable domain is GAGVSQTPSNKVTEKGKYVELRCDPISGHTALYWYRQSLGQGPEFLIYFQGTGAADDSGLPNDRFFAVRPEGSVSTLKIQRTERGDSAVYLCASSLRAGQGVRAFFGQGTRLTVV.

This rearrangement joins TRBV5-1 to TRBJ2-6; 10 bases agree with TRBD2. Per germline, CDR1 SGHRS and CDR2 YFSETQ. J gave up 0 bases and V 2 bases, and 2 bases lay outside the gene matches. This CDR3 is 17 amino acids long. This chain's CDR3 is CASSFGLAVSGANVLTF. The DNA of the CDR3 is TGCGCCAGCAGCTTCGGACTAGCGGTCTCTGGGGCCAACGTCCTGACTTTC.

The genes are TRBV28 and TRBJ1-2; D gene uncertain. The CDR3 consists of 14 residues. Trimming took off 2 bases at V and 9 bases at J, with 16 bases between the two ends. Germline CDR1 is MDHEN and CDR2 is SYDVKM. Here the CDR3 reads CASSLMGLPSSYTF. Written as DNA, the CDR3 is TGTGCCAGCAGTTTAATGGGCCTTCCTTCGAGCTACACCTTC.

V and J are TRBV4-3 and TRBJ2-3, with TRBD2 as a possible D gene (6 bases). Per germline, CDR1 LGHNA and CDR2 YSLEER. Trimming pared 1 base from V and 4 bases from J, leaving 18 bases between. The CDR3 length is 17 residues. The CDR3 region is CASSQAYGREEADTQYF. Written as DNA, the CDR3 is TGCGCCAGCAGCCAAGCTTACGGGCGGGAAGAGGCAGATACGCAGTATTTT.

The genes are TRBV5-1 and TRBJ2-3, with 12 bases aligning to TRBD2. V shed 0 bases and J 3 bases; nucleotides not matched to a gene: 2. The CDR3 is 16 residues long. CDR1 is SGHRS, CDR2 YFSETQ, per germline. The CDR3 region has the DNA TGCGCCAGCAGCTTGGGTGGGACTAGCGGGACAGATACGCAGTATTTT. Protein sequence: CASSLGGTSGTDTQYF.